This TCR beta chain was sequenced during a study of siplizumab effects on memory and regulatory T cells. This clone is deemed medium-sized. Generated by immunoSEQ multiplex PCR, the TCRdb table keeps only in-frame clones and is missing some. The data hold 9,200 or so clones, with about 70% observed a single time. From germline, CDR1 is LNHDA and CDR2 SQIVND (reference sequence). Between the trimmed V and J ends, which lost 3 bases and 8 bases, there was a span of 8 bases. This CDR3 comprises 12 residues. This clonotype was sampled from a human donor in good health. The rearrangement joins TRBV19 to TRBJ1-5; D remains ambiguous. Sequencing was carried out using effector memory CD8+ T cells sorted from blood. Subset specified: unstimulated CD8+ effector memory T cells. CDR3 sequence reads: CASSIGWEPQHF. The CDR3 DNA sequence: TGTGCCAGTAGTATTGGTTGGGAGCCCCAGCATTTT.